Listed here are 21 T cell receptor beta chains from one sample, sequenced in a study of shared clonotypes between healthy human individuals. TCRdb's copy holds only in-frame clones and misses some; the assay was immunoSEQ multiplex PCR. This table has some 680,000 clones, more than 70% appearing once. Sequencing was performed on memory CD4+ T cells sorted from blood. Indicated subset: CD45RA-negative fraction. The receptors originated from a woman in her 30s in good health.

This clone was counted once. V is TRBV6-1 and J is TRBJ2-5; D gene unclear. This CDR3 is 14 amino acids long. V lost 8 bases and J 2 bases, leaving 15 bases between the germline ends. CDR1 and CDR2 from the germline V gene are MNHNS and SASEGT. CDR3 bases: TGTGCCAGCCCTCCGCTAGATCGGCAAGAGACCCAGTACTTC. It codes for CASPPLDRQETQYF.

The chain employs TRBV18 and TRBJ2-2; D gene unclear. The germline CDR1 and CDR2 sequences are KGHSH and LQKENI. Trimming removed 3 bases from V and 3 bases from J, with 14 bases in between. This CDR3 spans 16 amino acids. CDR3 sequence (DNA): TGTGCCAGCTCACCTCGGCTGGGTTCGGACACCGGGGAGCTGTTTTTT. Translated, it gives CASSPRLGSDTGELFF.

The V and J genes are TRBV30 and TRBJ1-1; 7 bases fit TRBD1. V shed 3 bases and J 5 bases; nucleotides not matched to a gene: 9. The CDR3 covers 14 residues. CDR1 GTSNPN and CDR2 SVGIG come from the germline V gene (reference sequence). CDR3 loop: CAWRTRQGNTEAFF. The CDR3 DNA reads TGTGCCTGGAGGACCAGACAGGGTAATACTGAAGCTTTCTTT.

The chain employs TRBV6-5 and TRBJ2-7; 8 bases map to TRBD2. CDR3 length: 13 amino acids. The germline V gene has CDR1 MNHEY and CDR2 SVGAGI. Germline trimming cut 4 bases from V and 2 bases from J; bases unmatched to any gene: 1. The CDR3, as DNA: TGTGCCAGCAGTTCCGGGAGGGCCTACGAGCAGTACTTC. This encodes CASSSGRAYEQYF.

There are a few counts of this clone. The rearrangement links TRBV7-9 to TRBJ2-7; D possibly uses TRBD1 or TRBD2 (5 bases each). CDR3 length: 14 amino acids. Germline-derived CDR1 and CDR2 are SEHNR and FQNEAQ (reference sequence). V was pared by 5 bases and J by 2 bases, with 13 bases between. The CDR3 region is CASSGTRSTYEQYF. In DNA form, the CDR3 reads TGTGCCAGCAGCGGGACGCGGAGCACCTACGAGCAGTACTTC.

This rearrangement joins TRBV20-1 to TRBJ2-7; no definite D call. CDR1 and CDR2 (germline): DFQATT, SNEGSKA (reference sequence). V was cut by 4 bases and J by 7 bases, with 11 bases left in between. This CDR3 spans 11 amino acids. This CDR3 reads CSANAGREQYF. The DNA of the CDR3 is TGCAGTGCTAATGCCGGGCGGGAGCAGTACTTC.

This clone was counted between two and nine times. J is TRBJ2-2 and V is TRBV9; 7 nucleotides align to TRBD2. The germline gives CDR1 SGDLS, CDR2 YYNGEE. V trimming: 2 bases; J trimming: 7 bases; junction bases outside the gene matches: 11. The CDR3 consists of 16 residues. The CDR3 nucleotides are TGTGCCAGCAGCGTTACCAGCGGGATTGAGGGCGGGGAGCTGTTTTTT. This encodes CASSVTSGIEGGELFF.

The V and J genes are TRBV29-1 and TRBJ2-4; a weak D match, TRBD2 (6 bases). Looked up from germline, CDR1 is SQVTM and CDR2 is ANQGSEA. The ends were cut back, 4 bases at V and 6 bases at J, with 10 bases in the middle. The CDR3 contains 12 residues. DNA of the CDR3: TGCAGCGTTGTAAGGGGAGGAAACATTCAGTACTTC. It encodes CSVVRGGNIQYF.

The J gene is TRBJ1-1, the V gene TRBV19; D is ambiguous. Trimming cost V 6 bases and J 1 base, with 24 bases left between them. The CDR3 runs 18 residues. The germline CDR1 and CDR2 sequences are LNHDA and SQIVND (reference sequence). The CDR3 spells CASSFSASRAEENTEAFF. The CDR3 DNA follows: TGTGCCAGTAGCTTTAGCGCCTCTCGGGCAGAAGAGAACACTGAAGCTTTCTTT.

This clone showed up just a few times. The chain employs TRBV12-2 and TRBJ1-5; the DNA was not used to check the table's D call, TRBD1. TRBV12-2 is a listed pseudogene. The CDR3 loop spans 21 amino acids. The CDR3 region is CASRDEDWAGTGVYSNQPQHF. Written as DNA, the CDR3 is TGTGCAAGTCGCGACGAAGATTGGGCGGGCACAGGGGTCTATAGCAATCAGCCCCAGCATTTT.

The chain joins TRBV6-1 to TRBJ2-3, with 7 bases that match TRBD1. Germline CDR1 is MNHNS and CDR2 is SASEGT. The CDR3 extends over 15 amino acids. Germline trimming cut 4 bases from V and 1 base from J; bases unmatched to any gene: 5. CDR3 DNA sequence: TGTGCCAGCAGTGTAAGGACAGGACGCACAGATACGCAGTATTTT. It is translated as CASSVRTGRTDTQYF.

The chain is built from TRBV10-2 and TRBJ2-1; 13 positions match TRBD2. V shed 6 bases, J shed 5 bases, and the junction held 7 bases outside the gene matches. CDR1 WSHSY and CDR2 SAAADI come from the germline V gene. This CDR3 contains 16 residues. CDR3 nucleotide sequence: TGCGCCAGCAGAGTTAGCACTAGCGGGAGGGACAATGAGCAGTTCTTC. Translation gives CASRVSTSGRDNEQFF.

V is TRBV5-1 and J is TRBJ2-5, with 10 bases identical to TRBD2. The DNA end is more similar to TRBJ2-7, so the J call may be wrong. Germline lookup yields CDR1 SGHRS and CDR2 YFSETQ. CDR3 length: 15 amino acids. The CDR3 region has the DNA TGCGCCAGCAGCCCGAGGGGACTAGCGCACTACGAGCAGTACTTC. Residues: CASSPRGLAHYEQYF.

This clone was picked up many times. The same CDR3 also results from other DNA sequences found in this sample. Here the CDR3 reads CASSVGGTGELFF. The CDR3 DNA follows: TGTGCCAGCAGCGTAGGGGGTACCGGGGAGCTGTTTTTT. The rearrangement links TRBV9 to TRBJ2-2; the D is unclear. The CDR3 contains 13 residues. Per the germline V gene, CDR1 is SGDLS and CDR2 is YYNGEE. Trimming stripped 0 bases from V and 5 bases from J, with 5 bases between.

The genes are TRBV7-2 and TRBJ2-7; 7 nucleotides line up with TRBD1. V gave up 5 bases and J gave up 6 bases; unmatched junction bases: 13. This CDR3 contains 15 residues. The V gene's germline CDR1 is SGHTA and CDR2 FQGNSA. CDR3 DNA sequence: TGTGCCAGCAGCGAAGACAGGGCTAGGACCTTCGAGCAGTACTTC. The encoded protein is CASSEDRARTFEQYF.

This chain uses TRBV7-9 with TRBJ1-2; the D is unclear. Germline assignment: CDR1 SEHNR and CDR2 FQNEAQ (reference sequence). Trimming cost V 1 base and J 4 bases, with 7 bases left between them. The CDR3 runs 13 residues. The CDR3 DNA reads TGTGCCAGCAGCTTAGTCCAGATCTATGGCTACACCTTC. This gives the protein CASSLVQIYGYTF.

The chain combines TRBV9 with TRBJ2-7, with 7 bases lining up with TRBD1. V lost 4 bases, J lost 6 bases, and 10 bases stayed unmatched. This CDR3 comprises 14 residues. CDR1 and CDR2 (germline): SGDLS, YYNGEE. CDR3 sequence: CASSPMTGSPEQYF. The CDR3 nucleotides are TGTGCCAGCAGCCCGATGACAGGGTCCCCCGAGCAGTACTTC.

J is TRBJ1-4 and V is TRBV10-3; the D is unclear. Germline CDR1 reads ENHRY; CDR2 reads SYGVKD. V was clipped by 2 bases and J by 6 bases, with 1 base between them. There are 11 residues in the CDR3. CDR3 sequence (DNA): TGTGCCATCAGTGAGGATGAAAAACTGTTTTTT. Protein sequence: CAISEDEKLFF.

Comment on this clone: Other DNA variants within this sample encode the same CDR3. The V call is TRBV28, the J call TRBJ2-7; D is ambiguous. Trimming took 5 bases from V and 7 from J, leaving 9 bases between them. The CDR3 has 11 residues. Germline V gene sequence: CDR1 MDHEN, CDR2 SYDVKM. The CDR3 DNA sequence: TGTGCCAGCAGTCTCCGGCGGGAGCAGTACTTC. Translated, it gives CASSLRREQYF.

This clone was seen many times. V usage is TRBV7-2 and J usage is TRBJ2-7, with a tentative D call TRBD1 (5 bases). The V gene lost 1 base and the J gene lost 6 bases, with 16 bases spanning the gap. Germline CDR1 reads SGHTA; CDR2 reads FQGNSA. This CDR3 has 15 residues. CDR3 in DNA: TGTGCCAGCAGCTTAGGGACACTCCCTTGGGGCGAGCAGTACTTC. This translates into CASSLGTLPWGEQYF.

DNA for the CDR3: TGTGCCAGCATACAGACTCCGGCCTACGAGCAGTACTTC. It codes for CASIQTPAYEQYF. This chain connects TRBV2 to TRBJ2-7; D not resolved. The length of the CDR3 is 13 residues. V was pared by 7 bases and J by 2 bases, with 12 bases between. Germline loops: CDR1 SNHLY, CDR2 FYNNEI. Together with reference TRBV2 and TRBJ2-7, the CDR3 gives the full variable domain: EPEVTQTPSHQVTQMGQEVILRCVPISNHLYFYWYRQILGQKVEFLVSFYNNEISEKSEIFDDQFSVERPDGSNFTLKIRSTKLEDSAMYFCASIQTPAYEQYFGPGTRLTVT.